A single sample is the source of the 23 T cell receptor beta chains below, sequenced in a study of tumor and adjacent non-tumor tissue in lung cancer. RNA was extracted from bulk tissue without any cell sorting. More than 3 cm separated this lung sample from the edge of the tumor. Three rounds of nested PCR, following a modified ARM-PCR protocol, produced the TCRbeta library. TCRdb independently ran MiXCR on the multiplex PCR reads; one entry per CDR3 protein. The data show about 67,000 distinct CDR3 sequences, 76% seen once. The sequenced material came from distant non-tumor lung tissue. All receptors derive from a man in his sixties with non-small cell lung cancer.

The chain links TRBV6-5 to TRBJ2-2; D is ambiguous. The CDR3 is made up of 14 amino acids. In germline, CDR1 is MNHEY, CDR2 SVGAGI. V dropped 6 bases and J dropped 5 bases, with 13 bases sitting between them. CDR3: CASRNSSITGELFF. CDR3 coding DNA: TGTGCCAGCAGGAACAGCTCCATAACCGGGGAGCTGTTTTTT.

The chain joins TRBV13 to TRBJ2-3; TRBD1 matches 7 bases. CDR1 and CDR2 (germline): PRHDT, FYEKMQ (reference sequence). The CDR3 has 15 amino acids. Germline trimming cut 5 bases from V and 7 bases from J; bases unmatched to any gene: 12. The CDR3 here is CASSKPGGGSHTQYF. CDR3 DNA sequence: TGTGCCAGCAGCAAGCCAGGGGGTGGGTCACATACGCAGTATTTT.

About this clonotype: The junction does not match germline at one end; this may be a read error. The chain uses TRBV6-6 and TRBJ2-4, with 7 bases that match TRBD2. This CDR3 spans 16 amino acids. CDR1 and CDR2 from the germline V gene are MNHNY and SVGAGI (reference sequence). CDR3 sequence (DNA): TGTGCCAGCAGAGTGACAAGCGGGACTGCCAATAACATTCAGTACTTC. Translation: CASRVTSGTANNIQYF.

This clonotype was found a few times. The rearrangement uses TRBV29-1 and TRBJ2-7, with TRBD1 as a possible D gene (8 bases). CDR1 SQVTM and CDR2 ANQGSEA come from the germline V gene. This CDR3 spans 16 amino acids. CDR3 protein: CGLEGQGRGGPHEQYF. In nucleotides, the CDR3 is TGCGGCCTTGAAGGACAGGGACGGGGAGGGCCCCACGAGCAGTACTTC.

On this clonotype: Relative to the germline gene, one junction end is altered; a read error may explain this. The chain carries TRBV6-2 or TRBV6-3 and TRBJ2-4, with D perhaps matching TRBD1 (5 bases). The germline CDR1 and CDR2 sequences are MNHEY and SVGEGT. The CDR3 has 16 amino acids. CDR3 sequence reads: CASSPHQGGAKNIQYF. DNA for the CDR3: TGTGCCAGCAGTCCCCATCAGGGCGGAGCCAAAAATATTCAGTACTTC.

This clonotype was detected many times. The chain combines TRBV4-1 with TRBJ1-1; D unclear. V gave up 1 base and J gave up 6 bases, with 3 bases separating them. The CDR3 sequence is 11 residues long. Looked up from germline, CDR1 is MGHRA and CDR2 is YSYEKL. CDR3 region: CASSQGAEAFF. DNA of the CDR3: TGCGCCAGCAGCCAAGGGGCTGAAGCTTTCTTT.

As concerns this clonotype: One end of the junction fails to match germline, which may point to a read error. The chain recombines TRBV10-2 with TRBJ2-7; D not resolved. Germline-derived CDR1 and CDR2 are WSHSY and SAAADI. The CDR3 runs to 13 residues. CDR3 sequence reads: CASSGGKGDEQYF. CDR3 nucleotide sequence: TGCGCTAGCAGTGGCGGCAAGGGCGACGAGCAGTACTTC.

Comments on this clonotype: A much larger clone differs from this one at a single base, so this may be a read error. The chain recombines TRBV7-2 with TRBJ2-1; D gene unclear. V lost 4 bases and J lost 5, with 9 bases in between. Germline CDR1 and CDR2: SGHTA and FQGNSA. The CDR3 totals 13 residues. Here the CDR3 DNA reads TGTGCCAGCAGCTCGGGTCCGAACAATGAGCAGTTCTTC. Its protein is CASSSGPNNEQFF.

This clonotype came up once. One junction end does not reproduce the germline sequence, and a read error may be involved. The chain combines TRBV6-6 with TRBJ2-4; D gene unclear. CDR1 is MNHNY, CDR2 SVGAGI, per germline (reference sequence). This CDR3 is 15 amino acids long. Here the CDR3 DNA reads TGTGCCAGCAGTACTACCCGAACTGTGAGAAACATTCACTACTTC. It specifies CASSTTRTVRNIHYF.

Concerning this clonotype itself: In this CDR3 the conserved last residue, phenylalanine or tryptophan, is missing, so a read error is likely. The chain couples TRBV29-1 to TRBJ2-1; possibly TRBD1 for D (6 bases). The CDR3 is 14 amino acids. Germline V CDR1 and CDR2: SQVTM, ANQGSEA. The CDR3 bases are TGCATCATTTGGCTGGGGGCGCAGGGCAATGAGCAGTTCTTA. As protein: CIIWLGAQGNEQFL.

This clonotype was seen at least ten times. The chain links TRBV6-1 to TRBJ2-1, with 10 bases aligning to TRBD2. The trim removed 3 bases at V and 9 bases at J, leaving 5 bases unmatched. In germline, CDR1 is MNHNS, CDR2 SASEGT. The length of the CDR3 is 14 residues. CDR3 loop: CASSDIAGGSEQFF. CDR3 nucleotide sequence: TGTGCCAGCAGTGATATAGCGGGAGGCAGTGAGCAGTTCTTC.

The chain links TRBV28 to TRBJ2-7, with D possibly TRBD1 on 5 matching bases. Germline CDR1 MDHEN, CDR2 SYDVKM. V was shortened by 10 bases and J by 6 bases, with 13 bases between the two germline ends. The CDR3 is 11 amino acids. CDR3 residues: CANTQAGEQYF. The CDR3 DNA sequence: TGTGCCAACACACAGGCTGGCGAGCAGTACTTC.

The sample holds many counts of this clonotype. The chain employs TRBV12-3 or TRBV12-4 and TRBJ1-5, with D unclear. V was shortened by 2 bases and J by 4 bases, with 3 bases between the two germline ends. This CDR3 has 12 residues. In nucleotides, the CDR3 is TGTGCCAGCAGTTTAATGAATCAGCCCCAGCATTTT. Translated: CASSLMNQPQHF.

Turning to this clonotype: A junction boundary mismatches the germline segment, possibly from a read error. This chain links TRBV6-5 with TRBJ2-4, with TRBD2 as a possible D gene (5 bases). CDR1 and CDR2 from the germline V gene are MNHEY and SVGAGI. The CDR3 extends over 15 amino acids. CDR3 sequence: CARSYNQDSGNIQYF. DNA for the CDR3: TGTGCCAGGAGTTACAACCAGGATTCGGGGAACATTCAGTACTTC.

Details on this clonotype: One end of the junction is discordant with germline, which a read error may explain. The V and J genes are TRBV6-5 and TRBJ2-2; D perhaps matches TRBD2 (5 bases). CDR3 size: 19 residues. Germline CDR1 is MNHEY and CDR2 is SVGAGI. CDR3 nucleotide sequence: TGTGCCAGCAGTTACTCGACGTTGCTATCGGGGTTGAACACCGTGGAGCTGTTTTTT. It encodes CASSYSTLLSGLNTVELFF.

For this clonotype: A much bigger clone sits one base away, suggesting this may be a read error. The rearrangement links TRBV5-6 to TRBJ1-1; D remains unclear. Germline V lookup: CDR1 SGHDT, CDR2 YYEEEE. The CDR3 length is 16 residues. V was pared by 3 bases and J by 5 bases, with 20 bases between. CDR3 coding DNA: TGTGCCAGCAGCTCCTTCCGCATAGGGTTGAGAACTGAAGCTTTCTTT. This codes for CASSSFRIGLRTEAFF.

About this clonotype itself: A clone one base away is much larger, so this may be a read error. Written as DNA, the CDR3 is TGCAGTGCTTCCGGGGGCAGGATAAACAATCAGTACTTC. It yields the protein CSASGGRINNQYF. V usage is TRBV20-1 and J usage is TRBJ2-4; D is perhaps TRBD1 or TRBD2 (6 bases each). This CDR3 has 13 residues. The V gene's germline CDR1 is DFQATT and CDR2 SNEGSKA (reference sequence).

Of note for this clonotype: The CDR3 end shows no conserved phenylalanine or tryptophan, and so a read error is likely. The gene calls are TRBV29-1 and TRBJ2-3; D may be TRBD2 (6 bases). The germline V gene has CDR1 SQVTM and CDR2 ANQGSEA. The CDR3 is 14 residues long. Here the CDR3 reads CSIEVGGTTDTQYL. The DNA of the CDR3 is TGCAGCATTGAAGTTGGGGGGACGACAGATACGCAGTATTTA.

As for this clonotype: The conserved final phenylalanine or tryptophan is absent from the CDR3, which likely points to a read error. The rearrangement links TRBV6-5 to TRBJ1-1, with a tentative D call TRBD1 (5 bases). Germline-derived CDR1 and CDR2 are MNHEY and SVGAGI. CDR3 length: 15 amino acids. This CDR3 reads CASSYSRRGGTEAFL. CDR3 nucleotide sequence: TGTGCCAGCAGTTACTCGAGAAGGGGAGGAACTGAGGCTTTCCTT.

V and J are TRBV6-6 and TRBJ2-7, with a possible D match to TRBD1 (6 bases). In germline, CDR1 is MNHNY, CDR2 SVGAGI (reference sequence). Trimming took 2 bases from V and 0 from J, leaving 8 bases between them. The CDR3 loop spans 14 amino acids. CDR3 in amino acids: CASSYTGSSYEQYF. The CDR3 DNA is TGTGCCAGCAGTTACACAGGGAGCTCCTACGAGCAGTACTTC.

This chain links TRBV6-6 with TRBJ2-7, with a possible D match to TRBD1 (6 bases). Looked up from germline, CDR1 is MNHNY and CDR2 is SVGAGI (reference sequence). This CDR3 comprises 12 residues. DNA of the CDR3: TGTGCGATTTTACAGGGAAAGGTTGAGCAGTACTTC. It yields the protein CAILQGKVEQYF.

J is TRBJ2-1 and V is TRBV11-1; D gene ambiguous. CDR1 and CDR2 (germline): SGHAT, FQDESV (reference sequence). The CDR3 is 16 amino acids. V gave up 10 bases and J gave up 4 bases, with 23 bases separating them. The CDR3 protein is CATGSRLVSGYNEQFF. The CDR3 nucleotides read TGTGCCACCGGAAGTCGCCTGGTATCCGGGTACAATGAGCAGTTCTTC.

The V call is TRBV24-1, the J call TRBJ1-2; D uncertain. This CDR3 is built from 13 residues. Trimming left V 9 bases short and J 7 bases short, with 17 bases between. Germline V gene data show CDR1 as KGHDR and CDR2 as SFDVKD. Written as DNA, the CDR3 is TGTGCCACCCAATCAGGAGCGGATGGTGGCTACACCTTC. As protein: CATQSGADGGYTF.